The sequence of this T cell receptor beta chain was determined in a study of identical twins. All donors were healthy Caucasians. This clonotype appeared many times. Its antigen remains unknown. Overall study results and limits: Donors were not followed over many years; analysis was cross-sectional. Abundant cord blood beta clonotypes carried fewer insertions; memory repertoires showed none.

The germline CDR1 and CDR2 sequences are LGHDT and YNNKEL (reference sequence). The ends lost 6 bases at V and 5 bases at J; junction bases unmatched: 1. The CDR3 consists of 12 residues. A universal primer binding site was introduced by template switching. The final cDNA contained unique molecular identifiers. From the 5' RACE reads, TCRdb called clonotypes with MiXCR, one entry per CDR3 protein. The top ten hold about 1.8% of the sample, which has 200,000 or so distinct CDR3 sequences, under 10% seen once. The data also belong to a second study, concerning yellow fever vaccine responses in identical twins.

This TCR came from a woman aged 18 to 35 in good health. This rearrangement joins TRBV3-1 to TRBJ2-5; 9 nucleotides agree with TRBD2. The sequenced sample was memory (CD45RO+) T cells sorted from blood. The CDR3 coding sequence is TGTGCCAGCAGAACTAGCGGGGAGACCCAGTACTTC. Protein sequence: CASRTSGETQYF.